This T cell receptor (beta chain) stems from a study of PD-L1 blockade in urothelial cancer. This CDR3 contains 13 residues. V was shortened by 7 bases and J by 0 bases, with 9 bases between the two germline ends. Germline V gives CDR1 SGHRS, CDR2 YFSETQ. TCRdb keeps only in-frame clones here, not all; method: immunoSEQ multiplex PCR. The table includes 70,000 to 85,000 clones, under 90% detected once. Each patient's cancer was a locally advanced or metastatic urothelial carcinoma. Study observations and caveats: Enhanced expansion of tumor-associated blood clones at 3 weeks characterized durable-benefit patients. Below-median pretreatment blood TCR clonality was a predictor of better survival.

Regarding this clone: Its specificity is unknown.

The input for sequencing was PBMCs, taken around atezolizumab (anti-PD-L1) treatment. The chain combines TRBV5-1 with TRBJ2-3, with a weak D call TRBD2 (6 bases). This clonotype was sampled from a man between 65 and 85 years old with urothelial cancer. CDR3 in amino acids: CASSSGSTDTQYF. In DNA, the CDR3 is TGCGCCAGCTCAAGCGGGAGCACAGATACGCAGTATTTT.